This TCR beta chain came from a study of blood T cells in healthy people across ages. Each individual donor underwent a draw of 8 to 10 milliliters of peripheral blood. The CDR3 consists of 15 residues. CDR1 is MNHEY, CDR2 SVGEGT, per germline. V dropped 5 bases and J dropped 5; count of bases not matched to a gene: 5. A second 7 to 11 cycle PCR used barcoded and J-beta primers. TCRdb re-derived calls from the 5' RACE reads in MiXCR, one entry per CDR3 protein. The sample has 850,000 to 1,100,000 distinct CDR3 sequences, under 40% seen once. The source is a man between 18 and 29 years old in good health. Material for sequencing was blood. The rearrangement links TRBV6-2 or TRBV6-3 to TRBJ2-1; TRBD2 matches at 11 bases. The CDR3 nucleotides are TGTGCCAGCAGTAACCTAGCGGGGGGACACAATGAGCAGTTCTTC. It specifies CASSNLAGGHNEQFF.